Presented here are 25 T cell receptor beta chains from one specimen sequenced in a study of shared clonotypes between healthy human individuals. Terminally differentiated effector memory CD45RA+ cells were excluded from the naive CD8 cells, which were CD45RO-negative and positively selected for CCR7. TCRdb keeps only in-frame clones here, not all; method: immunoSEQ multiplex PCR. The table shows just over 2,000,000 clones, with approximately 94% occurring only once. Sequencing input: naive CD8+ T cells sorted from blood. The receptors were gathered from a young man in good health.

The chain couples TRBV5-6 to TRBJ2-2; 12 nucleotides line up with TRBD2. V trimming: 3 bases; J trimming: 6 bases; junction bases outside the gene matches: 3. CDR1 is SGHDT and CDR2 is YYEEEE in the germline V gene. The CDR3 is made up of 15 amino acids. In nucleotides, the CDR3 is TGTGCCAGCAGCTCCCTAGCGGGGGGGGCCGGGGAGCTGTTTTTT. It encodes CASSSLAGGAGELFF.

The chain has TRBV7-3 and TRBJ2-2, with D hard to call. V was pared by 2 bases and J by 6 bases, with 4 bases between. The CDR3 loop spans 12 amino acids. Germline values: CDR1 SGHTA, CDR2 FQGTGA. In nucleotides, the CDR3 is TGTGCCAGCAGCTTATTCCCCGGGGAGCTGTTTTTT. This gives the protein CASSLFPGELFF.

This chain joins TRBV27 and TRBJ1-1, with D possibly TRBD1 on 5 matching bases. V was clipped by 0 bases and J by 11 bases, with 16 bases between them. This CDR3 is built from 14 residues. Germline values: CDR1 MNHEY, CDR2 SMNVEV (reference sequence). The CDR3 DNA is TGTGCCAGCAGTTTATCGAGGTCAGGGATTGATGCTTTCTTT. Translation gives CASSLSRSGIDAFF.

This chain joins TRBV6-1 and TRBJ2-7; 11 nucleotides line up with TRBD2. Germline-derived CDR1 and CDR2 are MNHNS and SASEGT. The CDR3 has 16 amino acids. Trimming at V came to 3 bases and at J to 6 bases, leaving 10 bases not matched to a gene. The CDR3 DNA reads TGTGCCAGCAGTGATGCATTAATAGGACTAGCGGGCGAGCAGTACTTC. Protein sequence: CASSDALIGLAGEQYF.

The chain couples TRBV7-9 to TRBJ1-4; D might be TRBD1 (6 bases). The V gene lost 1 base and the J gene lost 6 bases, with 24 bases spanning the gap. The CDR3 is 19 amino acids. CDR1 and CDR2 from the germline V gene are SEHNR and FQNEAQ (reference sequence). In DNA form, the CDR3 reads TGTGCCAGCAGCTTAGGCTCGGGCAGGACCAGGGAGGGGGATGAAAAACTGTTTTTT. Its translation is CASSLGSGRTREGDEKLFF.

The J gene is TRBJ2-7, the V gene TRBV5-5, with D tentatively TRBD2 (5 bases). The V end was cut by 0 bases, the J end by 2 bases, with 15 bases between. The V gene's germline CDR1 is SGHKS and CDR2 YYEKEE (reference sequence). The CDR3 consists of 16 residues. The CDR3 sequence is CASSLAEGLRPYEQYF. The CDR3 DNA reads TGTGCCAGCAGCTTGGCCGAGGGCCTCCGACCCTACGAGCAGTACTTC.

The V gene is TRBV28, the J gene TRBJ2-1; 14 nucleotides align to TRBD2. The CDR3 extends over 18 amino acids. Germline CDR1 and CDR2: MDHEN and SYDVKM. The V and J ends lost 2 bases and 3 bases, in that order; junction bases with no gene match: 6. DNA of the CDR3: TGTGCCAGCAGTTTACGTAGACTAGCGGGGGGGTTCTACAATGAGCAGTTCTTC. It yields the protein CASSLRRLAGGFYNEQFF.

The CDR3 is CASSQAEKAQEQFF. The CDR3, as DNA: TGCGCCAGCAGCCAAGCGGAGAAAGCACAAGAGCAGTTCTTC. The gene calls are TRBV4-1 and TRBJ2-1; D unclear. Germline V gene lookup returns CDR1 MGHRA and CDR2 YSYEKL. With 1 base removed from V and 10 bases from J, the gap between germline ends came to 14 bases. This CDR3 is built from 14 residues.

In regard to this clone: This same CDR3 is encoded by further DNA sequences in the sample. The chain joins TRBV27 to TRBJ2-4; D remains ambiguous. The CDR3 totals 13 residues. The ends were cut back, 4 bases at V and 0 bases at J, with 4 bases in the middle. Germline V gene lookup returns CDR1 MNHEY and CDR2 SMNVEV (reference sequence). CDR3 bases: TGTGCCAGCAGTTCTCTAGCCAAAAACATTCAGTACTTC. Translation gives CASSSLAKNIQYF.

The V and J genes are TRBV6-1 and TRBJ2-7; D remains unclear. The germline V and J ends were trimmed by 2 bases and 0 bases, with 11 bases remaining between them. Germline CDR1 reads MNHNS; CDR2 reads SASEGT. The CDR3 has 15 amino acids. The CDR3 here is CASSERAQASYEQYF. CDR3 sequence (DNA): TGTGCCAGCAGTGAACGGGCCCAAGCCTCCTACGAGCAGTACTTC.

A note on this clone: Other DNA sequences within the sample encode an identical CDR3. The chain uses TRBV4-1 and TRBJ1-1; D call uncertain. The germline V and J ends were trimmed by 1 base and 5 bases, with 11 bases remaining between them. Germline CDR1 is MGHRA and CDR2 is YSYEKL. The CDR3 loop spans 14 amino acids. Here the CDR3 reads CASSQVVGSTEAFF. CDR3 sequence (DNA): TGCGCCAGCAGCCAAGTAGTGGGATCTACTGAAGCTTTCTTT.

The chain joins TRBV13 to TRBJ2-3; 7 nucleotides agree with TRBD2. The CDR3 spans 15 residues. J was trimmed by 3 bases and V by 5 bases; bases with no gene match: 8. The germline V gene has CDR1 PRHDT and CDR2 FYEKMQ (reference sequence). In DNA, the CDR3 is TGTGCCAGCAGCCCAGCGGGGATGGAAACAGATACGCAGTATTTT. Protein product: CASSPAGMETDTQYF.

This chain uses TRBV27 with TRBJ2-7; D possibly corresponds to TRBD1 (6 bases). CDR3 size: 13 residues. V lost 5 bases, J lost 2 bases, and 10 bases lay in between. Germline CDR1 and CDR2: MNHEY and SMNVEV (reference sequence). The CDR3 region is CASSPGHTYEQYF. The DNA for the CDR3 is TGTGCCAGCAGTCCGGGACACACCTACGAGCAGTACTTC.

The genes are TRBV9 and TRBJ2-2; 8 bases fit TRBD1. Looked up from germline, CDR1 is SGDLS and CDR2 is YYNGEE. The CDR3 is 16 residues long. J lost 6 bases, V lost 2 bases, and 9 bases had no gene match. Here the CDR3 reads CASSVFDRGPAGELFF. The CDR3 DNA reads TGTGCCAGCAGCGTCTTCGACAGGGGCCCGGCCGGGGAGCTGTTTTTT.

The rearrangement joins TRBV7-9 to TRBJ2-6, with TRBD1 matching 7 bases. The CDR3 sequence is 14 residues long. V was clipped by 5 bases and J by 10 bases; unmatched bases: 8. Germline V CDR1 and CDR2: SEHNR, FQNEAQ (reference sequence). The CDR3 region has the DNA TGTGCCAGCAGCCTAGGGGGCGTAATAAACGTCCTGACTTTC. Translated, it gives CASSLGGVINVLTF.

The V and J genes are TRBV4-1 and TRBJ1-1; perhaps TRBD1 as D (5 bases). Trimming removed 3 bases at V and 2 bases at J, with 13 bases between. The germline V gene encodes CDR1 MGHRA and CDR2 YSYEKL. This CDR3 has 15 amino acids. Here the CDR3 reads CASSQARDLNTEAFF. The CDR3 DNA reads TGCGCCAGCAGCCAGGCCAGGGATCTCAACACTGAAGCTTTCTTT.

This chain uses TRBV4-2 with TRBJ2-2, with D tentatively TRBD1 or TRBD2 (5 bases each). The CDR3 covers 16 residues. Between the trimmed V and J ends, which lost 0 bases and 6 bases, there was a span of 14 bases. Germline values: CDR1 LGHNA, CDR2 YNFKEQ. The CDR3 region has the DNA TGTGCCAGCAGCCAAGATAGACGGGGCGCTGCCGGGGAGCTGTTTTTT. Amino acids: CASSQDRRGAAGELFF.

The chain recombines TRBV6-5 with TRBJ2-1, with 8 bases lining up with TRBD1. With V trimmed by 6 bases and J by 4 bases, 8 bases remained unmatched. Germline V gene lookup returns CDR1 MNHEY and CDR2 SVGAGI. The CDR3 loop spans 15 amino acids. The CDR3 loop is CASSRDRGQYNEQFF. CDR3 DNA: TGTGCCAGCAGCAGAGACAGGGGTCAATACAATGAGCAGTTCTTC.

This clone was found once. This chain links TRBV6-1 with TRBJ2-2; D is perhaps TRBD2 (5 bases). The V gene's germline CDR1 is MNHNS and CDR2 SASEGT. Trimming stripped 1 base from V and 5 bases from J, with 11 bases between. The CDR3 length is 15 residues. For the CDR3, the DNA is TGTGCCAGCAGTGAAGAAGAACGGGAAACCGGGGAGCTGTTTTTT. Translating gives CASSEEERETGELFF.

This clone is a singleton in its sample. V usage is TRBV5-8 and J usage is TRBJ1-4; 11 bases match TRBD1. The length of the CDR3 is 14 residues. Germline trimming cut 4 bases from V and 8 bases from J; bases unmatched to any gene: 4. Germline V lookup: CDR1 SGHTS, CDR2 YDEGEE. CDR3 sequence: CASSRGTGGEKLFF. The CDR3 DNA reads TGTGCCAGCAGCCGCGGGACAGGGGGGGAAAAACTGTTTTTT.

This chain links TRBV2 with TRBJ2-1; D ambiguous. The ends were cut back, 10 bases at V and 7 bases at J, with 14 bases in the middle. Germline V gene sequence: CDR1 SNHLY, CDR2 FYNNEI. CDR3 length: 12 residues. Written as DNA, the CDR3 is TGTGCCATCGTGAGGCTCGGTAATGAGCAGTTCTTC. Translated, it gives CAIVRLGNEQFF.

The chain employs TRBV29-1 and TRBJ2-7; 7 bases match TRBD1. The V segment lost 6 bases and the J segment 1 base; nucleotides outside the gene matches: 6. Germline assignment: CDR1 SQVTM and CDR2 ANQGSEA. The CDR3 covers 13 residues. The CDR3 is CSVHLTGSYEQYF. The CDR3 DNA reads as TGCAGCGTACATCTGACAGGGTCCTACGAGCAGTACTTC.

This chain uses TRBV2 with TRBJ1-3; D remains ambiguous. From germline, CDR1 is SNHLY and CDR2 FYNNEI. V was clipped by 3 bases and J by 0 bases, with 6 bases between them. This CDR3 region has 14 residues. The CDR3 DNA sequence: TGTGCCAGCAGTGACCGAAGCTCTGGAAACACCATATATTTT. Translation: CASSDRSSGNTIYF.

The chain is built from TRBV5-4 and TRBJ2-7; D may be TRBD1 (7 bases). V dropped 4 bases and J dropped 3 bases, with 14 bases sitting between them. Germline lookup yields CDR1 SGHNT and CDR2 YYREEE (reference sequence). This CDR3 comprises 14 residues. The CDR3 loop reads CASSARDRLYEQYF. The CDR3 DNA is TGTGCCAGCAGCGCGCGGGACAGACTCTACGAGCAGTACTTC.

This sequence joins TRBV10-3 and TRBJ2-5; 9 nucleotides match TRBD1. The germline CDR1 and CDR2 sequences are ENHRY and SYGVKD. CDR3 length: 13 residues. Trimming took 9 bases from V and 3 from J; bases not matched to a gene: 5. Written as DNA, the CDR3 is TGTGCCATTGGACAGGGGCTAGAAGAGACCCAGTACTTC. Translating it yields CAIGQGLEETQYF.